Listed below are T cell receptor beta chains from one sample, sequenced in a study of blood T cell repertoires in COVID-19. The protocol was immunoSEQ multiplex PCR, while the TCRdb copy is restricted to in-frame clones and leaves out a portion. Of 80,000 to 100,000 clones in the sample, about 91% were seen once. Sequencing was performed on peripheral blood. The receptors come from a human donor with active COVID-19. The donor label of this sample is uncertain. CDR3s include the opening cysteine and the closing phenylalanine or tryptophan. D genes are given only for firm matches. Clone size is shown for a subset of rows, as once, few, many or a class of expanded clone.

d_call	clone_size	j_call	v_call	cdr3_nt	cdr3_aa
.	.	TRBJ1-2	TRBV20-1	TGCAGTGCTAGAAGAGGGGGCTACACCTTC	CSARRGGYTF
TRBD2	.	TRBJ2-1	TRBV24-1	TGTGCCACCAGTGACGACGGGAGGGGACACAACAATGAGCAGTTCTTC	CATSDDGRGHNNEQFF
.	.	TRBJ2-5	TRBV5-1	TGCGCCAGCAGCTGGGCCCAAGAGACCCAGTACTTC	CASSWAQETQYF
.	.	TRBJ1-5	TRBV7-2	TGTGCCAGCAGCATCCGACCGGAGAATCAGCCCCAGCATTTT	CASSIRPENQPQHF
.	.	TRBJ1-2	TRBV19	TGTGCCAGTAGTATATTTGAGGATAACTATGGCTACACCTTC	CASSIFEDNYGYTF
TRBD1	.	TRBJ2-7	TRBV19	TGTGCCAGTAGTATTGGGGTTCGGACAGGTTCGGACGAGCAGTACTTC	CASSIGVRTGSDEQYF
TRBD1	.	TRBJ1-1	TRBV6-5	TGTGCCAGCAGTCTACAGGGGGCACAAGCCCTCGCCTTT	CASSLQGAQALAF
TRBD2	.	TRBJ2-1	TRBV7-2	TGTGCCAGCAGCTGGCCAAGGTCGGGGGGTAACAATGAGCAGTTCTTC	CASSWPRSGGNNEQFF
.	.	TRBJ1-6	TRBV5-6	TGTGCCCCGACGGGGGGGAGATCCTATAATTCACCCCTCCACTTT	CAPTGGRSYNSPLHF
.	.	TRBJ2-7	TRBV9	TGTGCCAGCAGCGGCCTCGGGTACGAGCAGTACTTC	CASSGLGYEQYF
.	.	TRBJ1-2	TRBV19	TGTGCCAGTAGTATAGTCCCTCTTCTCCCTATCGTGCTCTATGGCTACACCTTC	CASSIVPLLPIVLYGYTF
.	once	TRBJ1-2	TRBV12-3/TRBV12-4	TGTGCCAGCAGTTTCGGGGTTATCGGCTACACCTTC	CASSFGVIGYTF
.	.	TRBJ2-2	TRBV11-3	TGTGCCAGCAGCCCCGGACTTAACACCGGGGAGCTGTTTTTT	CASSPGLNTGELFF
TRBD1	.	TRBJ1-4	TRBV27	TGTGCCAGCAGTGTCCTACCTGGACAGGCGGATGAAAAACTGTTTTTT	CASSVLPGQADEKLFF
TRBD2	.	TRBJ2-1	TRBV11-2	TGTGCCAGCAGCTTACAACGCGCGGGGGGGCATGAGCAGTTCTTC	CASSLQRAGGHEQFF
.	.	TRBJ2-7	TRBV4-1	TGCGCCAGCAGCCAAAAATCCGGGGGGCTCTCCTACGAGCAGTACTTC	CASSQKSGGLSYEQYF
TRBD1	.	TRBJ1-2	TRBV14	TGTGCCAGCAGCCCCTCGGACAGGCCCTACTATGGCTACACCTTC	CASSPSDRPYYGYTF
TRBD1	.	TRBJ2-7	TRBV5-1	TGCGCCAGCAGCTCTAAACCCAGGGGGCTATGGGAGCAGTACTTC	CASSSKPRGLWEQYF
TRBD2	.	TRBJ2-7	TRBV7-2	TGTGCCAGCAGCTTAGTTCCTAGCGGGGGCCAAGGCTACGAGCAGTACTTC	CASSLVPSGGQGYEQYF
TRBD2	.	TRBJ2-7	TRBV6-2/TRBV6-3	TGTGCCAGCAGTCTAGCGGGGGGCGGCTCCTACGAGCAGTACTTC	CASSLAGGGSYEQYF
.	.	TRBJ2-2	TRBV10-2	TGCGCCAGCAGTCCGGGGTCGACTTCGAACACCGGGGAGCTGTTTTTT	CASSPGSTSNTGELFF
.	.	TRBJ1-4	TRBV3-1/TRBV3-2	TGTGCCAGCAGCCAGTCCACAACTAATGAAAAACTGTTTTTT	CASSQSTTNEKLFF
.	.	TRBJ2-7	TRBV7-2	TGTGCCAGCAGCTTAGTAGGGAGTGGGGTCGCCTACGAGCAGTACTTC	CASSLVGSGVAYEQYF
.	.	TRBJ1-1	TRBV24-1	TGTGCCACCAGTGATTCCGGTAACACTGAAGCTTTCTTT	CATSDSGNTEAFF
TRBD1	.	TRBJ2-1	TRBV9	TGTGCCAGCAGCGTAGCCCCCGGGACAGGGTACGGTGAGCAGTTCTTC	CASSVAPGTGYGEQFF
TRBD1	.	TRBJ1-2	TRBV7-2	TGTGCCAGCAGCCTACTTCCGGGACAGTATAACTATGGCTACACCTTC	CASSLLPGQYNYGYTF
.	.	TRBJ1-6	TRBV13	TGTGCCAGCAGCTTAGGCGTATCGTATAATTCACCCCTCCACTTT	CASSLGVSYNSPLHF
.	.	TRBJ2-7	TRBV7-9	TGTGCCAGCAGCACCGGGGGGCCGGCTTACGAGCAGTACTTC	CASSTGGPAYEQYF
.	.	TRBJ2-3	TRBV27	TGTGCCAGCAGTTTATCGAACAGAGGGGATACGCAGTATTTT	CASSLSNRGDTQYF
TRBD1	.	TRBJ2-7	TRBV2	TGTGCCAGGACTCACAGGGGGGCCCTCGACTCCTACGAGCAGTACTTC	CARTHRGALDSYEQYF
TRBD1	.	TRBJ2-3	TRBV6-2/TRBV6-3	TGTGCCAGCAGCCTTAGAGGGGGCTTAGCGATCCGCACAGATACGCAGTATTTT	CASSLRGGLAIRTDTQYF
TRBD1	.	TRBJ2-2	TRBV10-2	TGCGCCAGCTCTTCAGGGGGCCCCCGGAACACCGGGGAGCTGTTTTTT	CASSSGGPRNTGELFF
.	.	TRBJ2-7	TRBV7-9	TGTGCCAGCAGCTTAGGTACGGGCTACGAGCAGTACTTC	CASSLGTGYEQYF
TRBD1	.	TRBJ1-5	TRBV19	TGTGCCAGTAGTATAGGGAACAGGGGTTATAGCAATCAGCCCCAGCATTTT	CASSIGNRGYSNQPQHF
.	.	TRBJ2-2	TRBV6-9	TGTGCCAGCAGAGAACCCTCAGGGAAGGGGAACACCGGGGAGCTGTTTTTT	CASREPSGKGNTGELFF
.	few	TRBJ2-3	TRBV11-2	TGTGCCAGCAGCAAGGGGGGGGCAGGAGATACGCAGTATTTT	CASSKGGAGDTQYF
.	.	TRBJ1-3	TRBV7-3	TGTGCCAGCAGTCAAGACAGGGGAAACACCATATATTTT	CASSQDRGNTIYF
.	.	TRBJ1-1	TRBV5-6	TGTGCCAGCAGCTTGGCTGGGGCAGGGATGACTGAAGCTTTCTTT	CASSLAGAGMTEAFF
.	.	TRBJ2-5	TRBV3-1/TRBV3-2	TGTGCCAGCAGCCTTATGCGGGTAGGGGAGACCCAGTACTTC	CASSLMRVGETQYF
TRBD1	.	TRBJ1-2	TRBV29-1	TGCAGCGTGGACCGACAGGGGAATGGCTACACCTTC	CSVDRQGNGYTF
TRBD1	.	TRBJ1-6	TRBV5-4	TGTGCCAGCAGCTTGGGTGACAGGGGTTGGGATTCACCCCTCCACTTT	CASSLGDRGWDSPLHF
.	few	TRBJ2-7	TRBV2	TGTGCCAGCAGTGTGGACAGATACGAGCAGTACTTC	CASSVDRYEQYF
.	.	TRBJ2-1	TRBV2	TGTGCCAGCTGGCAGGGCTCCTACAATGAGCAGTTCTTC	CASWQGSYNEQFF
.	.	TRBJ2-2	TRBV7-6	TGTGCCAGCAGCCGAGGGCGCTCCGGGGAGCTGTTTTTT	CASSRGRSGELFF
.	medium-sized	TRBJ1-2	TRBV19	TGTGCCAGTAGTACACAACTGACGGGGGACTATGGCTACACCTTC	CASSTQLTGDYGYTF
TRBD2	.	TRBJ2-7	TRBV4-3	TGCGCCAGCAGCCAAGGGACTAGCGGTCGCTACGAGCAGTACTTC	CASSQGTSGRYEQYF
.	.	TRBJ1-3	TRBV5-1	TGCGCCAGCAGCGGGGCACCCACTGGAAACACCATATATTTT	CASSGAPTGNTIYF
.	.	TRBJ1-2	TRBV12-3/TRBV12-4	TGTGCCAGCAGTTTATCTGCTAACTATGGCTACACCTTC	CASSLSANYGYTF
TRBD1	once	TRBJ1-2	TRBV9	TGTGCCAGCAGTGCCTTATTAGGGACAGGGAGGAGAAGCTTC	CASSALLGTGRRSF
TRBD1	once	TRBJ1-1	TRBV18	TGTGCCAGCTCATCACAGGGGGCGCTGGGCACTGAAGCTTTCTTT	CASSSQGALGTEAFF
.	.	TRBJ1-1	TRBV27	TGTGCCAGCAGTTTATCGGCAGGGCTCATGAACACTGAAGCTTTCTTT	CASSLSAGLMNTEAFF
TRBD1	.	TRBJ1-5	TRBV27	TGTGCCAGCAGGGTGGGACAGAATAGCAATCAGCCCCAGCATTTT	CASRVGQNSNQPQHF
.	.	TRBJ1-2	TRBV5-4	TGTGCCAGCAGCTTGGTCGGCGGATCTAACTATGGCTACACCTTC	CASSLVGGSNYGYTF
.	.	TRBJ1-2	TRBV9	TGTGCCAGCAGCCCCACCTCAGGGCTTGAAGGCTACACCTTC	CASSPTSGLEGYTF
TRBD1	.	TRBJ1-1	TRBV28	TGTGCCAGCAGCCGGTACGTGGGGGACAGGGTCACTGAAGCTTTCTTT	CASSRYVGDRVTEAFF
.	few	TRBJ2-2	TRBV12-3/TRBV12-4	TGTGCCAGCAGCTACCTAAACACCGGGGAGCTGTTTTTT	CASSYLNTGELFF
TRBD2	.	TRBJ2-4	TRBV3-1/TRBV3-2	TGTGCCAGCAGCCCGATTGACGGTAGCGGGGGTACGCTAGCCAAAAACATTCAGTACTTC	CASSPIDGSGGTLAKNIQYF
.	.	TRBJ2-7	TRBV15	TGTGCCACCAGCCGATTGACAGAATCCTACGAGCAGTACTTC	CATSRLTESYEQYF
TRBD1	once	TRBJ2-1	TRBV18	TGTGCCAGCTCCCCGGACAGGATTAATGAGCAGTTCTTC	CASSPDRINEQFF
.	.	TRBJ2-7	TRBV19	TGTGCCAGTAGTCTAAGGCTCCGGCCAGGGGGGAACGAGCAGTACTTC	CASSLRLRPGGNEQYF